Presented here are 32 T cell receptor beta chains from one specimen sequenced in a study of vaccination effects on CD4 cells after COVID-19. At the end of over 8 days of culture, CD4+ T cells were isolated. The assay was immunoSEQ multiplex PCR, and TCRdb's table has in-frame clones only and misses some. Among approximately 31,000 clones listed, roughly 70% were seen once. These receptors' targets are unknown. This specimen consisted of CD4+ T cells from PBMCs cultured without peptide, obtained before COVID-19 vaccination. The receptor set was obtained from a human donor who received a COVID-19 vaccine.

J is TRBJ2-5 and V is TRBV3-1 (or the pseudogene TRBV3-2); 11 nucleotides agree with TRBD2. Per the germline V gene, CDR1 is LGHDT and CDR2 is YNNKEL (reference sequence). CDR3 size: 16 residues. V lost 6 bases, J lost 5 bases, and 11 bases stayed unmatched. CDR3 DNA: TGTGCCAGCAGAATTAGCGGGAGGGCCCTTGGGGAGACCCAGTACTTC. Its translation: CASRISGRALGETQYF.

The chain combines TRBV5-1 with TRBJ2-5; 12 bases agree with TRBD2. V dropped 3 bases and J dropped 2; count of bases not matched to a gene: 2. Germline V gives CDR1 SGHRS, CDR2 YFSETQ. The CDR3 totals 15 residues. The CDR3 loop is CASSWTSGTQETQYF. The CDR3, as DNA: TGCGCCAGCAGCTGGACTAGCGGGACACAAGAGACCCAGTACTTC.

This clone has only one observation. The chain carries TRBV6-5 and TRBJ2-1; 8 bases match TRBD2. This CDR3 has 15 residues. CDR1 MNHEY and CDR2 SVGAGI come from the germline V gene. After removal of 6 bases from V and 6 bases from J, the junction contained 10 bases not matched to a gene. CDR3 region: CASSLWLAGFNEQFF. CDR3 in DNA: TGTGCCAGCAGCTTGTGGCTAGCGGGTTTCAATGAGCAGTTCTTC.

The J gene is TRBJ2-7, the V gene TRBV5-6; D gene unclear. Germline CDR1 is SGHDT and CDR2 is YYEEEE. The CDR3 covers 12 residues. V dropped 0 bases and J dropped 4 bases, with 5 bases sitting between them. The CDR3 region has the DNA TGTGCCAGCAGCTTGGGTTTTTACGAGCAGTACTTC. The encoded protein is CASSLGFYEQYF.

The V and J genes are TRBV30 and TRBJ1-5; D is perhaps TRBD1 (5 bases). Germline V CDR1 and CDR2: GTSNPN, SVGIG (reference sequence). Trimming took 3 bases from V and 4 from J, leaving 10 bases between them. CDR3 length equals 13 residues. This CDR3 reads CAWSRGPNQPQHF. DNA of the CDR3: TGTGCCTGGAGCCGGGGACCAAATCAGCCCCAGCATTTT.

The chain combines TRBV6-6 with TRBJ2-1, with 10 nucleotides matching TRBD2. Germline V gene lookup returns CDR1 MNHNY and CDR2 SVGAGI (reference sequence). The ends lost 2 bases at V and 3 bases at J; junction bases unmatched: 4. This CDR3 has 16 amino acids. DNA of the CDR3: TGTGCCAGCAGTTACACACTAGCGGGAATCTACAATGAGCAGTTCTTC. This codes for CASSYTLAGIYNEQFF.

V usage is TRBV7-8 and J usage is TRBJ2-5, with 7 positions matching TRBD2. The CDR3 has 13 amino acids. V lost 1 base to trimming and J lost 7 bases; unmatched junction nucleotides: 3. Per the germline V gene, CDR1 is SGHVS and CDR2 is FQNEAQ. CDR3 DNA: TGTGCCAGCAGCTTAGGGGGGGGGACGACCCAGTACTTC. Its translation is CASSLGGGTTQYF.

The sample holds a few counts of this clone. The V call is TRBV15, the J call TRBJ1-4, with no clear D. The CDR3 contains 14 residues. V lost 3 bases, J lost 0 bases, and 5 bases lay in between. The germline CDR1 and CDR2 sequences are LNHNV and YYDKDF (reference sequence). The CDR3 is CATSRASTNEKLFF. The CDR3 DNA sequence: TGTGCCACCAGCAGGGCCTCAACTAATGAAAAACTGTTTTTT.

This chain connects TRBV18 to TRBJ2-1; D gene unclear. This CDR3 is 14 amino acids long. Germline V CDR1 and CDR2: KGHSH, LQKENI. V was trimmed by 2 bases and J by 6 bases, leaving 11 bases between them. In DNA, the CDR3 is TGTGCCAGCTCACCAGGGTTGAGCGTCAATGAGCAGTTCTTC. Protein sequence: CASSPGLSVNEQFF. Filled out from reference TRBV18 and TRBJ2-1, the complete variable domain reads NAGVMQNPRHLVRRRGQEARLRCSPMKGHSHVYWYRQLPEEGLKFMVYLQKENIIDESGMPKERFSAEFPKEGPSILRIQQVVRGDSAAYFCASSPGLSVNEQFFGPGTRLTVL.

This clone was seen more than once but under ten times. The J gene is TRBJ1-2, the V gene TRBV4-2, with D hard to call. There are 16 residues in the CDR3. Trimming stripped 0 bases from V and 1 base from J, with 12 bases between. Germline-derived CDR1 and CDR2 are LGHNA and YNFKEQ. The CDR3 coding sequence is TGTGCCAGCAGCCAAGAGCACAGTCGAAATAACTATGGCTACACCTTC. It translates to CASSQEHSRNNYGYTF.

In this sample, this clone turned up once. The CDR3 DNA is TGTGCCAGCTCACCAACAACCGGGACAGGGCGGGAAAAACTGTTTTTT. Protein product: CASSPTTGTGREKLFF. The chain carries TRBV18 and TRBJ1-4; 9 bases match TRBD1. Germline CDR1 is KGHSH and CDR2 is LQKENI. V lost 2 bases and J lost 8; bases outside the gene matches: 9. This CDR3 has 16 amino acids.

In this sample, this clone turned up once. The chain is built from TRBV4-1 and TRBJ2-1, with D unclear. This CDR3 comprises 21 residues. Trimming removed 4 bases at V and 5 bases at J, with 33 bases between. CDR1 is MGHRA and CDR2 is YSYEKL in the germline V gene. Here the CDR3 reads CASSLPRLLVSTQPYHNEQFF. The CDR3 DNA reads as TGCGCCAGCAGCCTCCCCCGCTTATTAGTATCAACGCAGCCTTACCACAATGAGCAGTTCTTC.

The J gene is TRBJ2-7, the V gene TRBV5-1; D is ambiguous. Germline CDR1 is SGHRS and CDR2 is YFSETQ. CDR3 size: 14 residues. With 4 bases removed from V and 9 bases from J, the gap between germline ends came to 20 bases. This CDR3 is CASSPDPASGGQYF. CDR3 coding DNA: TGCGCCAGCAGCCCCGACCCAGCTTCCGGTGGGCAGTACTTC.

The chain has TRBV11-2 and TRBJ1-2; D gene ambiguous. Germline assignment: CDR1 SGHAT and CDR2 FQNNGV. The CDR3 length is 15 residues. V was trimmed by 0 bases and J by 0 bases, leaving 8 bases between them. The CDR3 loop reads CASSLDRLANYGYTF. The CDR3, as DNA: TGTGCCAGCAGCTTAGATCGGTTAGCTAACTATGGCTACACCTTC. Looking up the rest from reference TRBV11-2 and TRBJ1-2 gives the full variable domain: EAGVAQSPRYKIIEKRQSVAFWCNPISGHATLYWYQQILGQGPKLLIQFQNNGVVDDSQLPKDRFSAERLKGVDSTLKIQPAKLEDSAVYLCASSLDRLANYGYTFGSGTRLTVV.

The chain employs TRBV19 and TRBJ2-7, with TRBD2 identical over 8 bases. Germline lookup yields CDR1 LNHDA and CDR2 SQIVND (reference sequence). J was trimmed by 0 bases and V by 1 base; bases with no gene match: 2. The CDR3 has 15 amino acids. CDR3 nucleotide sequence: TGTGCCAGTAGTATAGGACTAGCGTCCTCCTACGAGCAGTACTTC. This encodes CASSIGLASSYEQYF.

The sample holds a few counts of this clone. The chain carries TRBV9 and TRBJ1-4; 7 bases agree with TRBD1. The CDR3 spans 15 residues. The V segment lost 4 bases and the J segment 5 bases; nucleotides outside the gene matches: 8. Germline V gene data show CDR1 as SGDLS and CDR2 as YYNGEE. In DNA form, the CDR3 reads TGTGCCAGCAGCCCCCGGACAGGTCAAAATGAAAAACTGTTTTTT. This codes for CASSPRTGQNEKLFF.

The CDR3 region is CASREANRAGNTEAFF. CDR3 DNA sequence: TGTGCCAGCAGGGAGGCCAACAGGGCCGGTAACACTGAAGCTTTCTTT. This rearrangement joins TRBV2 to TRBJ1-1; TRBD1 is a possible D gene (6 bases). V shed 6 bases and J shed 2 bases, with 19 bases lying between them. The CDR3 has 16 amino acids. CDR1 is SNHLY, CDR2 FYNNEI, per germline.

This clone was observed a handful of times. This CDR3 reads CASSLERRETQYF. The CDR3 nucleotides read TGTGCCAGCAGCTTAGAACGCCGAGAGACCCAGTACTTC. This chain links TRBV7-2 with TRBJ2-5; D is unresolved. The V gene's germline CDR1 is SGHTA and CDR2 FQGNSA. Trimming took 1 base from V and 4 from J, leaving 7 bases between them. The length of the CDR3 is 13 residues.

V usage is TRBV6-5 and J usage is TRBJ1-1; perhaps TRBD1 as D (5 bases). Trimming took off 0 bases at V and 5 bases at J, with 13 bases between the two ends. Germline values: CDR1 MNHEY, CDR2 SVGAGI. The CDR3 totals 15 residues. CDR3 DNA sequence: TGTGCCAGCAGTTACTCTGGGGCGGGGGATACTGAAGCTTTCTTT. Translation: CASSYSGAGDTEAFF.

This clone came up once. This rearrangement joins TRBV4-1 to TRBJ2-1, with D perhaps given as TRBD1 or TRBD2 (5 bases each). Germline CDR1 MGHRA, CDR2 YSYEKL. The V and J ends lost 4 bases and 2 bases respectively, with 12 bases between them. This CDR3 region has 15 residues. The CDR3, as DNA: TGCGCCAGCAGCCTACGGGACGGTCCCTACAATGAGCAGTTCTTC. It is translated as CASSLRDGPYNEQFF.

This chain joins TRBV5-1 and TRBJ2-1; D may be TRBD1 (6 bases). CDR3 length: 15 amino acids. Trimming removed 4 bases from V and 8 bases from J, with 19 bases in between. The germline gives CDR1 SGHRS, CDR2 YFSETQ. The CDR3 sequence: CASSLTGTLGDEQFF. CDR3 coding DNA: TGCGCCAGCAGCCTAACAGGGACCCTAGGGGATGAGCAGTTCTTC.

The chain combines TRBV7-6 with TRBJ2-7; weak D call: TRBD2 (7 bases). Germline assignment: CDR1 SGHVS and CDR2 FNYEAQ. CDR3 length: 15 amino acids. V shed 5 bases and J shed 4 bases, with 18 bases lying between them. The CDR3 DNA sequence: TGTGCCAGCAGCCACGGGGGGCTCCGCCGATACGAGCAGTACTTC. It translates to CASSHGGLRRYEQYF.

The chain links TRBV7-2 to TRBJ2-7; 9 positions agree with TRBD2. V was clipped by 5 bases and J by 5 bases; unmatched bases: 13. Germline lookup yields CDR1 SGHTA and CDR2 FQGNSA. The CDR3 runs 16 residues. The CDR3 here is CASSPQRGGGGDEQYF. For the CDR3, the DNA is TGTGCCAGCAGCCCCCAACGGGGCGGGGGGGGAGACGAGCAGTACTTC.

This clone was seen only once. The rearrangement joins TRBV3-1 (or the pseudogene TRBV3-2) to TRBJ2-1, with 8 bases identical to TRBD2. The CDR3 runs 16 residues. Germline V gives CDR1 LGHDT, CDR2 YNNKEL (reference sequence). The J segment lost 1 base and the V segment lost 0 bases, leaving 2 bases of the junction unmatched. The DNA of the CDR3 is TGTGCCAGCAGCCAAGACGGGGGGGCTTCCTACAATGAGCAGTTCTTC. Translation gives CASSQDGGASYNEQFF.

Only one count was recorded for this clone. The chain joins TRBV2 to TRBJ1-3; 10 bases agree with TRBD1. V was clipped by 8 bases and J by 0 bases; unmatched bases: 7. The CDR3 runs 16 residues. CDR1 SNHLY and CDR2 FYNNEI come from the germline V gene. Here the CDR3 reads CASAPRTGGSGNTIYF. As DNA, the CDR3 is TGTGCCAGCGCCCCAAGGACAGGGGGCTCTGGAAACACCATATATTTT.

The genes are TRBV29-1 and TRBJ1-2; D is unresolved. Deletions cut 4 bases from V and 2 bases from J, with 11 bases between. The CDR3 runs 13 residues. Germline loops: CDR1 SQVTM, CDR2 ANQGSEA. The CDR3 nucleotides read TGCAGCGTTGCGGGCAGTTCGAACTATGGCTACACCTTC. Translation: CSVAGSSNYGYTF.

The rearrangement links TRBV20-1 to TRBJ1-1; 8 bases are a match to TRBD1. Germline-derived CDR1 and CDR2 are DFQATT and SNEGSKA (reference sequence). CDR3 length: 11 residues. The J segment lost 10 bases and the V segment lost 3 bases, leaving 4 bases of the junction unmatched. CDR3 sequence reads: CSASPTGGAFF. The CDR3 bases are TGCAGTGCTAGCCCTACAGGGGGAGCTTTCTTT.

This clone has only a few counts. The rearrangement joins TRBV19 to TRBJ1-2; D unclear. The CDR3 length is 16 residues. Germline CDR1 is LNHDA and CDR2 is SQIVND (reference sequence). The ends were cut back, 0 bases at V and 4 bases at J, with 15 bases in the middle. CDR3 nucleotide sequence: TGTGCCAGTAGTATAGATCTTGTGGGTATGGGCTATGGCTACACCTTC. Encoded protein: CASSIDLVGMGYGYTF.

This sequence joins TRBV12-3 or TRBV12-4 and TRBJ1-5; D is perhaps TRBD1 (5 bases). The V and J ends lost 2 bases and 6 bases respectively, with 8 bases between them. The CDR3 is 13 amino acids. CDR3 sequence reads: CASSLRGTQPQHF. For the CDR3, the DNA is TGTGCCAGCAGTTTAAGGGGAACTCAGCCCCAGCATTTT.

The V call is TRBV6-4, the J call TRBJ2-1; TRBD1 or TRBD2 may be the D gene (6 bases each). CDR1 and CDR2 (germline): MRHNA, SNTAGT. The length of the CDR3 is 15 residues. Trimming stripped 5 bases from V and 12 bases from J, with 23 bases between. The CDR3 sequence: CASSPGAGPRVVQFF. CDR3 nucleotide sequence: TGTGCCAGCAGTCCAGGGGCGGGGCCTAGGGTAGTGCAGTTCTTC.

The J gene is TRBJ2-1, the V gene TRBV7-9; D is ambiguous. The CDR3 loop spans 13 amino acids. In germline, CDR1 is SEHNR, CDR2 FQNEAQ (reference sequence). Deletions cut 2 bases from V and 4 bases from J, with 6 bases between. CDR3: CASSLLGYNEQFF. The CDR3 nucleotides are TGTGCCAGCAGCTTACTAGGATACAATGAGCAGTTCTTC.

The chain employs TRBV5-6 and TRBJ1-2; 8 bases line up with TRBD1. The germline V gene encodes CDR1 SGHDT and CDR2 YYEEEE. The CDR3 sequence is 13 residues long. The ends lost 4 bases at V and 8 bases at J; junction bases unmatched: 7. This CDR3 reads CASSLLGTGGYTF. The CDR3 DNA sequence: TGTGCCAGCAGCCTGTTGGGGACAGGAGGCTACACCTTC.